This is a list of T cell receptor beta chains from one sample in a study of T cells after yellow fever vaccination. TCRdb used MiXCR to reprocess the 5' RACE reads, holding one entry per CDR3 protein. The sample gives a few hundred thousand distinct CDR3 sequences, around a sixth of which show up once; around a sixth is in the top ten. The starting material was PBMCs, obtained less than 6 days after the first yellow fever vaccination. The receptors originated from a young man who received the YFV17D yellow fever vaccine. Each CDR3 is given with its conserved first and last residue. Fields, in order: clone size, V gene, J gene, D gene, CDR3 DNA, CDR3 protein. A D gene is named only where the DNA matches it firmly. Some rows mark clone size as missing; the rest say once, few, many or name a class of expanded clone.

many	TRBV7-2	TRBJ2-7	NA	TGTGCCAGCAGCTTAGCCAGGGCCTACGAGCAGTACTTC	CASSLARAYEQYF
NA	TRBV12-3/TRBV12-4	TRBJ1-4	TRBD1	TGTGCCAGCAGTGCGGGAACAGGGGGAGTCGGAAAACTGTTTTTT	CASSAGTGGVGKLFF
NA	TRBV20-1	TRBJ1-6	NA	TGCAGTGCCCTGACAGGCTGGCGATCACCCCTCCACTTT	CSALTGWRSPLHF
NA	TRBV7-2	TRBJ2-6	NA	TGTGCCAGCAGCCGCGGACGGAGCTCTGGGGCCAACGTCCTGACTTTC	CASSRGRSSGANVLTF
few	TRBV29-1	TRBJ2-5	NA	TGCAGCGTTGTGCGACGCCCCGCGGAGACCCAGTACTTC	CSVVRRPAETQYF
NA	TRBV20-1	TRBJ2-3	TRBD1	TGCAGTGGGGCCAAGGGGGCGCGCACAGATACGCAGTATTTT	CSGAKGARTDTQYF
NA	TRBV4-3	TRBJ2-3	TRBD2	TGCGCCAGCAGCCAAGTAGCTAGCGGGGGCGTCGATACGCAGTATTTT	CASSQVASGGVDTQYF
NA	TRBV12-3/TRBV12-4	TRBJ1-5	NA	TGTGCCAGCAGTTTTGATCCGACTCACAGCAATCAGCCCCAGCATTTT	CASSFDPTHSNQPQHF
NA	TRBV12-3/TRBV12-4	TRBJ2-3	NA	TGTGCCAGCGGGCGAGCAGCCCGCAGCACAGATACGCAGTATTTT	CASGRAARSTDTQYF
NA	TRBV27	TRBJ2-3	NA	TGTGCCAGCAGGAAGGCGGTGGGTACGCAGTATTTT	CASRKAVGTQYF
NA	TRBV27	TRBJ1-5	TRBD1	TGTGCCAGCAGTGGAGACAGGGGGTACAATCAGCCCCAGCATTTT	CASSGDRGYNQPQHF
NA	TRBV7-6	TRBJ1-1	NA	TGTGCCAGCAGCTTAGCGCAGTGGAGGACACCGAACACTGAAGCTTTCTTT	CASSLAQWRTPNTEAFF
NA	TRBV20-1	TRBJ2-2	NA	TGCAGTGCTCCGTCCCAGAACACCGGGGAGCTGTTTTTT	CSAPSQNTGELFF